This TCR beta chain was recorded in a study of cytomegalovirus exposure and HLA in healthy donors listed by TCRdb under 2017. A note on the overall study: An earlier analysis of fewer than 750 of the donors reported about 280 Gb of sequence data and 95 million to 130 million unique TCR beta sequences obtained from around 170 million T cells. An early release covering about 600 HLA-typed donors comprised roughly 300 gigabases of sequencing data and 65 million to 100 million unique TCR sequences. Of the roughly 400 genotyped donors, approximately 81% were placed in the genetic ancestry cluster associated with self-reported Caucasian donors. The study aimed to test whether signatures of past pathogen exposure could be identified by cataloging public T cell receptors. Using immunosequencing, the study profiled T cell repertoires from about 650 subjects and related those repertoires to cytomegalovirus serostatus. Along with the roughly 610-subject first cohort, a separate validation cohort of over a hundred different subjects was used. The study combined high-throughput TCR immunosequencing, statistical association of individual TCRs with disease status, and machine learning to predict cytomegalovirus infection status. A later analysis re-analyzed previously published TCR beta repertoires from roughly 690 donors and added high-resolution HLA genotyping to study TCR occurrence patterns. The later analysis used no new phenotypic data to find candidate immune exposures, relying instead on TCR beta sequences and their occurrence across donors. To decide whether each TCR beta V gene segment behaved as functional or pseudogenic, an earlier analysis of some 540 of the donors relied on high-throughput TCR beta sequencing. Donor age, sex, ethnicity and CMV serostatus were compiled together with the repertoire data. A later genetic analysis used genome-wide SNP genotypes for about 60% of the roughly 670 donors, treating that subset as a discovery cohort. Every repertoire in the discovery cohort had been generated on one and the same sequencing platform. HLA typing included class I and class II loci at four-digit resolution. Typing coverage varied by locus: roughly 629-640 donors for A, B, C, DRB1 and DQB1; approximately 500 for DQA1; 606 for DPA1; approximately 470 for DPB1. Four to six DR-DQ haplotypes were handled as single units for association and clustering because linkage in the cohort was strong. Among a few hundred genotyped donors of the cohort, an average of 235,054 unique TCR beta nucleotide sequences were sequenced per donor, around 18% of them non-productive.

Library preparation was by the immunoSEQ multiplex PCR assay. The multiplex PCR relied on a mix of 60 forward primers for TCR Vbeta segments and 13 reverse primers for TCR Jbeta segments. A multiplex PCR assay on genomic DNA amplified the CDR3 region of rearranged TCR beta genes. The amplified TCR beta libraries were sequenced on the Illumina HiSeq System as 87-base-pair reads. The published analysis was carried out like this. A later analysis counted 65 million to 90 million unique TCR beta chains across the 650 to 800 repertoires, and 9.5 million to 11 million of these chains were shared by at least two donors. A nearest-neighbor algorithm error-corrected the raw reads and collapsed the reads into unique sequences, merging closely related sequences to remove PCR and sequencing errors. Alignment of CDR3 sequences to IMGT reference sequences was used to assign V, D and J gene segments. For a sequence to be retained, at least a six-nucleotide match to both a V gene segment and a J gene segment was required. Rearrangements were called productive when the CDR3 lacked stop codons and stayed in frame with V and J; all others were non-productive. CDR3 was defined according to IMGT convention as the region running from the second conserved V-encoded cysteine to the conserved J-encoded phenylalanine. The earlier analysis of a few hundred of the donors excluded sequences that lacked an unambiguous match to a single V gene segment. An earlier analysis of 587 of the donors called V segments functional above 56.7% productive rearrangements and segregating when the between-donor standard deviation exceeded 5%. A statistical classification framework was built to diagnose cytomegalovirus status from the catalog of TCR beta chain sequences. V and J gene assignment, in a later analysis, came from comparing TCR nucleotide sequences with IMGT/GENE-DB human TR gene sequences. A later analysis assigned CDR3 sequences and most-parsimonious VDJ recombination scenarios with the TCRdist pipeline. In a later analysis, every TCR beta chain was defined by the combination of its CDR3 amino acid sequence and its V-gene family, and reads without a unique V-gene family were dropped. A later analysis removed nearly 600 highly shared, low-generation-probability nucleotide sequences to deal with suspected cross-contamination and a sequencing artifact. In a later analysis, a clonal expansion index was calculated for each public chain from normalized within-repertoire ranks of inferred template counts. Generation probabilities in a later analysis came from a VDJ recombination model fitted to out-of-frame rearrangements, and those results were checked against IGoR. In a later analysis, TCR-TCR, TCR-HLA and TCR-CMV co-occurrence was scored with hypergeometric tests, and a repertoire-size bias correction was applied to TCR pairs. False discovery rates were estimated in a later analysis by permuting HLA or CMV assignments 20 times. In a later analysis, co-occurring TCRs were grouped using DBSCAN, with TCRdist sequence similarity added in when clustering inside HLA-allele-positive subsets. For co-occurrence clustering, repertoires with fewer than 30,000 or more than 120,000 public chains were excluded, along with 4 to 6 repertoires with anomalous nucleotide sharing. TCRdb re-hosts the immuneACCESS table, in-frame sequences only. Its copies lack some clones; in the studies checked, an unresolved V gene accounts for under half of them, and the cause for the rest is not known. D and trimming come from the DNA, and the V and J calls and clone size come from that table. This sample comprises about 130,000 clones, roughly 82% of them detected only once. Of the sample, roughly 13% falls within the top ten clones.

The cohort consisted of hundreds of healthy bone marrow donors. At the time of sampling, all cohort members were nominally healthy, though unrecorded immune exposures were likely present. The donor was CMV seropositive and belonged to the group of 250 to 300 seropositive cohort members. A peripheral blood sample was provided by each donor, and peripheral blood mononuclear cells were used for TCR beta sequencing. Genomic DNA extraction from the blood cell samples was performed with the Qiagen DNeasy Blood Extraction Kit. Of note for this clone: The antigen this receptor binds is unknown. It has no much larger one-base neighbor in the sample; base qualities were not kept.

Beyond this particular receptor, the publication reports: In a later analysis, TCR association rates were found to vary across HLA loci, with the most associated TCRs seen for DRB1 alleles and the fewest for HLA-C alleles. According to a later analysis, most CMV-associated TCR beta chains appeared to be HLA-restricted, and the HLA associations seemed to be driven largely by CMV exposure. About 17 rarely observed V segments, including chromosome 9 orphons, were excluded from the earlier analysis of some 590 of the donors because counts were too low. Three of the identified cytomegalovirus-associated TCR beta chains were confirmed in vitro to be specific for cytomegalovirus antigens. Specific HLA alleles were associated with over 15,000 TCR beta sequences at a false discovery rate of 0.05 in a later analysis. Immune exposure information for the cohort was limited to CMV serostatus. A further reported finding was that TCR beta sequences accurately predicted the HLA-A and HLA-B alleles for most subjects in the first cohort. Most TCR sequences were observed very rarely across donors, whereas some public TCRs were present in many individuals. In the study, 164 TCR beta chains were listed as associated with cytomegalovirus. Linkage disequilibrium might explain the correlated functional status among segregating V segments, but an unknown experimental factor could not be excluded. A later analysis found that HLA-associated TCR beta chains were more clonally expanded and had lower generation probabilities than equally common non-associated chains. In a later genetic analysis, fewer N-insertions in productive TCRs were reported among donors in an Asian-associated ancestry cluster than the approximately 710-donor mean. Because HLA typing was missing for some donors at each locus, association tests included only the typed subset. V-gene and J-gene trimming of TCR beta chains was associated with a missense DCLRE1C variant in a later genetic analysis, and the association was replicated in an independent cohort. Cytomegalovirus status was reported to be diagnosed by the classifier with high specificity and sensitivity in both the original and validation cohorts. Some IMGT-functional V segments, including TRBV6-2 and TRBV6-3, could not be distinguished by the 87-base-pair reads and were therefore excluded. A later analysis reported that several top co-occurrence clusters appeared linked to parvovirus B19, influenza, CMV and Epstein-Barr virus. The authors suggested that the approach could potentially be extended to other disease states and immunological phenotypes. In an earlier analysis of some 540 of the donors, most TCR beta V segments appeared in productive rearrangements about 90% or about 30% of the time, broadly matching IMGT annotations. Roughly uniform sequencing depth across donors was assumed in presence/absence analyses, although this assumption may not hold. Only TCR beta chains were sequenced in this cohort, and the absence of alpha or paired-chain data limited detectable features. When HLA alleles, especially DR and DQ, strongly co-occurred, attributing TCR associations to individual alleles was difficult. A cluster of highly shared sequence variants was judged likely to be a technical artifact of the sequencing pipeline.

The germline V and J ends show losses of 2 bases and 6 bases respectively, and no gene match explains 9 bases of the junction. From cysteine to phenylalanine, the CDR3 is 16 amino acids long. The read is trimmed to its CDR3 DNA, 48 bases read in frame from base 1. CDR1 LNHDA and CDR2 SQIVND were looked up in the germline V gene (reference sequence). The sequence is built from TRBV19 and TRBJ2-2, with 7 bases matching TRBD2. The receptor comes from a woman between 40 and 50 years old in good health and CMV-seropositive. The sequencing input was PBMCs. CDR3 loop: CASSIRAGRESGELFF. The DNA is as follows: TGTGCCAGTAGTATAAGGGCAGGGAGGGAGTCCGGGGAGCTGTTTTTT. The variable domain in full, with residues beyond the CDR3 obtained from the reference TRBV19 and TRBJ2-2 genes, is DGGITQSPKYLFRKEGQNVTLSCEQNLNHDAMYWYRQDPGQGLRLIYYSQIVNDFQKGDIAEGYSVSREKKESFPLTVTSAQKNPTAFYLCASSIRAGRESGELFFGEGSRLTVL.